This TCR beta chain was captured by sequencing in a study of T cell responses to AZD1222 COVID-19 vaccine. This clone was detected only once. Its antigen remains unknown. Study results and limitations: CD4 TCRs linked to vaccination spanned spike, dominating at 160-218 and 743-854. Only after the peak T cell response were repertoires sampled. Donors were chiefly white British, with a greater number of females, and clonal diversity was perhaps underestimated. An increase in Spike-specific TCR breadth and depth was observed after two AZD1222 doses.

The protocol was immunoSEQ multiplex PCR, while the TCRdb copy is restricted to in-frame clones and leaves out a portion. Here the sample spans under 120,000 clones, about 85% being singletons. This receptor was taken from an adult who received the AZD1222 COVID-19 vaccine. Here the sequenced sample was peripheral blood, taken 28 days after the second AZD1222 dose.

The CDR3 nucleotides read TGTGCTACAATTCGGGGGGACAGAGCCTACGAGCAGTACTTC. Encoded protein: CATIRGDRAYEQYF. The V gene is TRBV28, the J gene TRBJ2-7; D may match TRBD1 or TRBD2 (7 bases each). Germline CDR1 and CDR2: MDHEN and SYDVKM. The CDR3 sequence is 14 residues long. Looking up the rest from reference TRBV28 and TRBJ2-7 gives the full variable domain: DVKVTQSSRYLVKRTGEKVFLECVQDMDHENMFWYRQDPGLGLRLIYFSYDVKMKEKGDIPEGYSVSREKKERFSLILESASTNQTSMYLCATIRGDRAYEQYFGPGTRLTVT.